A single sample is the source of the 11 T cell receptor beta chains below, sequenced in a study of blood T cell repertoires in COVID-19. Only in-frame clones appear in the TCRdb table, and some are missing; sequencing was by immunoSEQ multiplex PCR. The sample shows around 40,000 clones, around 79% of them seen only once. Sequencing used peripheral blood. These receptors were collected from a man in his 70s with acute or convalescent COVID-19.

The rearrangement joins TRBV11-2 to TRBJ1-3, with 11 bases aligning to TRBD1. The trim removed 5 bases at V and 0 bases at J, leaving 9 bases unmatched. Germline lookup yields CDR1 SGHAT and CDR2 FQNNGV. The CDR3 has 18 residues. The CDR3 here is CASSPWTGGSFSGNTIYF. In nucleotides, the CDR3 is TGTGCCAGCAGCCCATGGACAGGGGGCTCCTTCTCTGGAAACACCATATATTTT.

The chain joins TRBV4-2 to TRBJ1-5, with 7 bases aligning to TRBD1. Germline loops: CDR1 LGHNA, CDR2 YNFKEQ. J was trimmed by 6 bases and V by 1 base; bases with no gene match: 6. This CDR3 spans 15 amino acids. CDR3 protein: CASSQVWQGGQPQHF. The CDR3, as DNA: TGTGCCAGCAGCCAAGTGTGGCAGGGGGGTCAGCCCCAGCATTTT.

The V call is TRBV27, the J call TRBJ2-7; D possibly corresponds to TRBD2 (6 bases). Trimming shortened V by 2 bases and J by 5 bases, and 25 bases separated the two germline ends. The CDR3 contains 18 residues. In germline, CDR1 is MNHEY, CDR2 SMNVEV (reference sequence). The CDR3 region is CASSLVTSGPGRVNEQYF. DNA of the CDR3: TGTGCCAGCAGTTTAGTTACCAGCGGGCCGGGAAGAGTTAACGAGCAGTACTTC.

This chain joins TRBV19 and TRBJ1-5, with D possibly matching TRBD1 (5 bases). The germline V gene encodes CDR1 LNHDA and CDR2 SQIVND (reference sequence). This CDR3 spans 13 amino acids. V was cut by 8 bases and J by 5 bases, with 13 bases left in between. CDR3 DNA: TGTGCCAGTCAGCGCGCGGGGGATCAGCCCCAGCATTTT. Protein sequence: CASQRAGDQPQHF.

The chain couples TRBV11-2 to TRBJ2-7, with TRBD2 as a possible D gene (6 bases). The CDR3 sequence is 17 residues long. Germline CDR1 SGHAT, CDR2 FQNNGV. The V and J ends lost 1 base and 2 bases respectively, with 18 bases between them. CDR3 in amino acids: CASSLVGLVGGPYEQYF. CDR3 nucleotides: TGTGCCAGCAGCTTAGTAGGACTCGTCGGGGGTCCCTACGAGCAGTACTTC.

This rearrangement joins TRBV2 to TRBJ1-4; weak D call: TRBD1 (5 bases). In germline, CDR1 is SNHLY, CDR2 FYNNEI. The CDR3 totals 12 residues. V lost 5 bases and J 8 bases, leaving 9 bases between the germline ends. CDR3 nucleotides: TGTGCCAGCAGTAGTGACAGCGAAAAACTGTTTTTT. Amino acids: CASSSDSEKLFF.

CDR3 residues: CASSLGSWDRVYNEQFF. CDR3 in DNA: TGTGCCAGCAGCTTAGGTTCCTGGGACAGGGTTTACAATGAGCAGTTCTTC. The chain carries TRBV7-9 and TRBJ2-1; TRBD1 aligns across 9 bases. V shed 1 base and J 4 bases; nucleotides not matched to a gene: 8. The CDR3 consists of 17 residues. Germline V lookup: CDR1 SEHNR, CDR2 FQNEAQ (reference sequence).

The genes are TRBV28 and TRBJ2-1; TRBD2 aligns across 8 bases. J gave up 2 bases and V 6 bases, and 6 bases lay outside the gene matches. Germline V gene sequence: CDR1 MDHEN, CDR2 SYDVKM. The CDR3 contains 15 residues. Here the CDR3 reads CASRPAGVTYNEQFF. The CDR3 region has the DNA TGTGCCAGCAGGCCAGCGGGGGTCACCTACAATGAGCAGTTCTTC.

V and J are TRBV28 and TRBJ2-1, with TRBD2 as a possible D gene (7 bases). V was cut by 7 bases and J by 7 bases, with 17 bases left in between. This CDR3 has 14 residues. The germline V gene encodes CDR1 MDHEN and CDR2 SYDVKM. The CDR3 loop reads CASTPLGGQNEQFF. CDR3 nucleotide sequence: TGTGCCAGCACCCCCCTGGGGGGGCAAAATGAGCAGTTCTTC.

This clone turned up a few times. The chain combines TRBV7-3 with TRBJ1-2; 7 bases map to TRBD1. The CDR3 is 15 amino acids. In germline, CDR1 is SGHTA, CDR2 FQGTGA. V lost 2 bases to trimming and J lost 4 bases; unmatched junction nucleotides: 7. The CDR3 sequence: CASSLPPGQIYGYTF. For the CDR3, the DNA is TGTGCCAGCAGCTTACCTCCGGGACAGATCTATGGCTACACCTTC.

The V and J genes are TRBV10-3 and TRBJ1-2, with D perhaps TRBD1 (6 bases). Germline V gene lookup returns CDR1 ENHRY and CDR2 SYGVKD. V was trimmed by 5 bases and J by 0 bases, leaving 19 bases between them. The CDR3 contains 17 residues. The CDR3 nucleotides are TGTGCCATCAGTTCGTGGGACACTAGGGTGGCTAACTATGGCTACACCTTC. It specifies CAISSWDTRVANYGYTF.